The source of this TCR beta chain is a study of T cells in Graves' hyperthyroidism and ophthalmopathy. Study-wide points: Prediction of ophthalmopathy progression came a median approximately 7 months pre-onset.

RNA transcripts served as the template for amplifying TCR beta CDR3 regions. Carried out on the TCR CDR3, a first-round RT-PCR used the HTBI primer set. From the multiplex PCR reads, TCRdb called clonotypes with MiXCR, one entry per CDR3 protein. The sample includes under 700,000 distinct CDR3 sequences, about 43% of them seen just once. With regard to this clonotype: The antigen remains undetermined. A read error may account for a junction end that differs from germline.

CDR1 and CDR2 (germline): SEHNR, FQNEAQ (reference sequence). This CDR3 contains 11 residues. Absent ophthalmopathy progression within 18 months defined stable Graves' hyperthyroidism. The origin of this receptor is a woman between 18 and 30 years old with Graves' hyperthyroidism. The chain employs TRBV7-9 and TRBJ1-3; possible D gene TRBD1, 5 bases. Sequencing input: peripheral blood or thyroid tissue (not recorded which). CDR3 region: CGSSWGDTIYF. The CDR3 DNA is TGTGGCAGCAGCTGGGGGGACACCATATATTTT.